These T cell receptor beta chains were read from a single sample in a study of blood T cell repertoires in COVID-19. Assay used: immunoSEQ multiplex PCR; TCRdb lists only in-frame clones, some missing. The data show some 260,000 clones, roughly 88% seen once. Sequencing was performed on peripheral blood. The receptor source for this set is a woman aged 70-85 years with COVID-19, enrolled during active disease. Both conserved end residues are part of each CDR3. Fields, in order: clone size, J gene, V gene, D gene, CDR3 protein, CDR3 DNA. A D gene is named only where the DNA matches it firmly. Clone sizes are given selectively: once, few, many, or a class where the clone is expanded.

size: .
J: TRBJ2-7
V: TRBV11-3
D: TRBD1
CDR3: CASSRDRVSEQYF
DNA: TGTGCCAGCAGCCGGGACAGGGTATCCGAGCAGTACTTC

size: .
J: TRBJ1-6
V: TRBV14
D: .
CDR3: CASSQLPPNSPLHF
DNA: TGTGCCAGCAGCCAACTACCACCAAATTCACCCCTCCACTTT

size: .
J: TRBJ2-5
V: TRBV9
D: TRBD2
CDR3: CASSVDGRGETQYF
DNA: TGTGCCAGCAGCGTAGACGGGAGGGGGGAGACCCAGTACTTC

size: .
J: TRBJ1-4
V: TRBV6-6
D: .
CDR3: CASSYRGGNEKLFF
DNA: TGTGCCAGCAGTTATAGGGGTGGTAATGAAAAACTGTTTTTT

size: .
J: TRBJ2-4
V: TRBV5-4
D: .
CDR3: CASSLEVGVKNIQYF
DNA: TGTGCCAGCAGCTTGGAGGTGGGAGTCAAAAACATTCAGTACTTC

size: .
J: TRBJ1-6
V: TRBV9
D: .
CDR3: CASSASGTTPGSPLHF
DNA: TGTGCCAGCAGCGCTTCCGGGACTACCCCGGGTTCACCCCTCCACTTT

size: .
J: TRBJ1-5
V: TRBV15
D: TRBD1
CDR3: CATSRGQGGNQPQHF
DNA: TGTGCCACCAGCAGGGGACAGGGAGGCAATCAGCCCCAGCATTTT

size: .
J: TRBJ1-1
V: TRBV18
D: .
CDR3: CASSPGQLNTEAFF
DNA: TGTGCCAGCTCACCAGGACAGTTGAACACTGAAGCTTTCTTT

size: .
J: TRBJ2-7
V: TRBV11-1
D: TRBD1
CDR3: CASSSGQGISYEQYF
DNA: TGTGCCAGCAGCTCTGGACAGGGGATCTCCTACGAGCAGTACTTC

size: .
J: TRBJ2-1
V: TRBV24-1
D: TRBD2
CDR3: CATSDGGLAGVSEQFF
DNA: TGTGCCACCAGTGATGGGGGACTAGCGGGAGTAAGTGAGCAGTTCTTC

size: .
J: TRBJ2-3
V: TRBV6-1
D: TRBD2
CDR3: CASSDLSGSGTDTQYF
DNA: TGTGCCAGCAGTGACCTTAGCGGGAGCGGTACAGATACGCAGTATTTT

size: .
J: TRBJ2-2
V: TRBV2
D: TRBD2
CDR3: CASSFGLAGAGELFF
DNA: TGTGCCAGCAGTTTTGGACTAGCGGGAGCCGGGGAGCTGTTTTTT

size: .
J: TRBJ2-3
V: TRBV15
D: TRBD2
CDR3: CATSSLTSGRKGDTQYF
DNA: TGTGCCACCAGCAGTTTGACTAGCGGGAGAAAAGGAGATACGCAGTATTTT

size: .
J: TRBJ2-7
V: TRBV20-1
D: .
CDR3: CSAVQSYEQYF
DNA: TGCAGTGCTGTACAGTCCTACGAGCAGTACTTC

size: once
J: TRBJ1-5
V: TRBV27
D: .
CDR3: CASSLGRGINQPQHF
DNA: TGTGCCAGCAGTTTGGGCAGGGGCATCAATCAGCCCCAGCATTTT

size: few
J: TRBJ2-1
V: TRBV2
D: .
CDR3: CASKGQTDGEQFF
DNA: TGTGCCAGCAAGGGTCAGACAGATGGTGAGCAGTTCTTC

size: .
J: TRBJ2-1
V: TRBV3-1/TRBV3-2
D: .
CDR3: CASSQDSTSGAYNEQFF
DNA: TGTGCCAGCAGCCAAGATTCGACGAGCGGAGCCTACAATGAGCAGTTCTTC

size: .
J: TRBJ2-5
V: TRBV5-1
D: .
CDR3: CASSLPTGQETQYF
DNA: TGCGCCAGCAGCTTGCCCACGGGTCAAGAGACCCAGTACTTC

size: .
J: TRBJ1-1
V: TRBV28
D: .
CDR3: CASSVNWEGAFF
DNA: TGTGCCAGCAGTGTAAACTGGGAGGGGGCTTTCTTT

size: .
J: TRBJ1-5
V: TRBV30
D: .
CDR3: CAWSSRGNQPQHF
DNA: TGTGCCTGGAGTTCCAGGGGAAATCAGCCCCAGCATTTT

size: .
J: TRBJ2-2
V: TRBV5-1
D: .
CDR3: CASSFGQRTGELFF
DNA: TGCGCCAGCAGCTTCGGACAGCGCACCGGGGAGCTGTTTTTT

size: .
J: TRBJ2-3
V: TRBV9
D: TRBD2
CDR3: CASSPRLAGDSSTDTQYF
DNA: TGTGCCAGCAGCCCCCGACTAGCGGGGGATTCTAGCACAGATACGCAGTATTTT

size: .
J: TRBJ1-5
V: TRBV28
D: .
CDR3: CATMAGPLSNQPQHF
DNA: TGTGCCACCATGGCAGGGCCACTTAGCAATCAGCCCCAGCATTTT

size: .
J: TRBJ2-5
V: TRBV7-6
D: .
CDR3: CASSSSETQYF
DNA: TGTGCCAGCAGCTCCTCGGAGACCCAGTACTTC

size: .
J: TRBJ2-7
V: TRBV5-1
D: TRBD2
CDR3: CASSLLSSGRIHEQYF
DNA: TGCGCCAGCAGCTTGTTATCTAGCGGGAGAATCCACGAGCAGTACTTC

size: .
J: TRBJ1-1
V: TRBV28
D: .
CDR3: CASKGLRDTEAFF
DNA: TGTGCCAGCAAGGGGTTAAGGGACACTGAAGCTTTCTTT

size: few
J: TRBJ2-3
V: TRBV29-1
D: .
CDR3: CSVEALNTDTQYF
DNA: TGCAGCGTTGAGGCCCTCAACACAGATACGCAGTATTTT

size: .
J: TRBJ2-3
V: TRBV20-1
D: .
CDR3: CSASPGRTDTQYF
DNA: TGCAGTGCTAGTCCGGGAAGAACAGATACGCAGTATTTT

size: .
J: TRBJ1-3
V: TRBV28
D: .
CDR3: CASSFSGMRNTIYF
DNA: TGTGCCAGCAGTTTCTCCGGTATGCGGAACACCATATATTTT

size: once
J: TRBJ2-5
V: TRBV19
D: .
CDR3: CASNTDNRETQYF
DNA: TGTGCCAGTAACACAGATAATAGAGAGACCCAGTACTTC